Following are 32 T cell receptor beta chains from one sample sequenced in a study of blood T cell repertoires in COVID-19 (dated by TCRdb to the early 2020s). Library creation used the immunoSEQ multiplex PCR assay. In TCRdb, the immuneACCESS table is reduced to in-frame sequences with V and J assigned. These tables do not hold every clone; where another copy was compared, an unresolved V gene accounts for under half, and the others remain unexplained. The table for this sample lists about 68,000 clones; around 82% of them were counted only once. Clones ranked in the top ten supply around 9.5% of the sample. The specimen was peripheral blood. The receptors stem from a man in his fifties with active COVID-19.

The V and J genes are TRBV12-3 or TRBV12-4 and TRBJ1-1; D perhaps matches TRBD1 (5 bases). The V end was cut by 8 bases, the J end by 1 base, with 11 bases between. This CDR3 region has 13 residues. The CDR3 DNA reads as TGTGCCAGCTCGGTCGGGGGGAACACTGAAGCTTTCTTT. Translating gives CASSVGGNTEAFF.

J is TRBJ1-1 and V is TRBV4-1; 9 positions match TRBD1. This CDR3 is built from 16 residues. The V and J ends lost 4 bases and 4 bases, in that order; junction bases with no gene match: 10. The germline CDR1 and CDR2 sequences are MGHRA and YSYEKL. CDR3 sequence reads: CASSPRDRDYSTEAFF. In DNA, the CDR3 is TGCGCCAGCAGCCCCCGGGACAGGGATTATAGCACTGAAGCTTTCTTT.

The chain has TRBV5-4 and TRBJ1-1; 9 positions agree with TRBD1. In germline, CDR1 is SGHNT, CDR2 YYREEE (reference sequence). The V and J ends lost 2 bases and 5 bases, in that order; junction bases with no gene match: 7. CDR3 length: 15 residues. CDR3: CASSFPGQGPTEAFF. The CDR3 coding sequence is TGTGCCAGCAGCTTTCCGGGACAGGGACCTACTGAAGCTTTCTTT.

In this sample, this clone turned up a few times. The gene calls are TRBV10-2 and TRBJ1-1; unclear D gene. The CDR3 loop spans 13 amino acids. Germline CDR1 and CDR2: WSHSY and SAAADI. Trimming stripped 8 bases from V and 0 bases from J, with 10 bases between. CDR3 in DNA: TGCGCCAGCTCCCCGAGTATGAACACTGAAGCTTTCTTT. It encodes CASSPSMNTEAFF.

The chain has TRBV29-1 and TRBJ2-7, with D perhaps matching TRBD2 (5 bases). V shed 5 bases and J shed 3 bases, with 17 bases lying between them. Germline values: CDR1 SQVTM, CDR2 ANQGSEA. The length of the CDR3 is 14 residues. The CDR3 here is CSVSEGARSYEQYF. CDR3 DNA sequence: TGCAGCGTTTCCGAGGGAGCGCGGAGCTACGAGCAGTACTTC.

J is TRBJ2-2 and V is TRBV2, with D perhaps TRBD1 (5 bases). Germline lookup yields CDR1 SNHLY and CDR2 FYNNEI. Trimming took 8 bases from V and 2 from J, leaving 15 bases between them. The CDR3 spans 15 residues. The CDR3 nucleotides are TGTGCCAGCGGCCAGGGTTACTTCAACACCGGGGAGCTGTTTTTT. As protein: CASGQGYFNTGELFF.

The chain links TRBV27 to TRBJ2-7, with 11 bases lining up with TRBD2. The germline V gene encodes CDR1 MNHEY and CDR2 SMNVEV (reference sequence). V was pared by 6 bases and J by 2 bases, with 6 bases of the junction left unmatched. This CDR3 spans 15 amino acids. The CDR3 DNA reads as TGTGCCAGCAGCCACTCTAGCGGGAGGACCTACGAGCAGTACTTC. Its protein is CASSHSSGRTYEQYF.

This clone appeared once. The chain uses TRBV7-9 and TRBJ1-2; D is undetermined. V lost 2 bases to trimming and J lost 10 bases, with 11 bases between them. The CDR3 contains 12 residues. Germline loops: CDR1 SEHNR, CDR2 FQNEAQ (reference sequence). The CDR3 DNA is TGTGCCAGCAGCTTATCCGGGGAGGACTACACCTTC. This codes for CASSLSGEDYTF.

The gene calls are TRBV5-5 and TRBJ1-5; 9 nucleotides line up with TRBD1. The CDR3 contains 17 residues. Germline V gene sequence: CDR1 SGHKS, CDR2 YYEKEE (reference sequence). V was clipped by 3 bases and J by 5 bases; unmatched bases: 12. This CDR3 reads CASSYFYRGQGDQPQHF. For the CDR3, the DNA is TGTGCCAGCAGCTACTTTTATAGGGGACAGGGCGATCAGCCCCAGCATTTT.

The chain is built from TRBV7-2 and TRBJ1-2; maybe TRBD1 (5 bases). The V gene's germline CDR1 is SGHTA and CDR2 FQGNSA. V lost 4 bases and J lost 5, with 11 bases in between. The CDR3 sequence is 13 residues long. CDR3 sequence reads: CASSSFRGYGYTF. CDR3 coding DNA: TGTGCCAGCAGCTCTTTTAGGGGTTATGGCTACACCTTC. Full variable domain (missing parts from reference TRBV7-2 and TRBJ1-2): GAGVSQSPSNKVTEKGKDVELRCDPISGHTALYWYRQSLGQGLEFLIYFQGNSAPDKSGLPSDRFSAERTGGSVSTLTIQRTQQEDSAVYLCASSSFRGYGYTFGSGTRLTVV.

V and J are TRBV10-3 and TRBJ2-7, with 7 positions matching TRBD1. CDR1 and CDR2 from the germline V gene are ENHRY and SYGVKD. The CDR3 length is 13 residues. V was pared by 10 bases and J by 3 bases, with 9 bases of the junction left unmatched. The CDR3 here is CATRRDSSYEQYF. Written as DNA, the CDR3 is TGTGCCACCCGCCGGGACAGTAGCTACGAGCAGTACTTC.

The chain combines TRBV5-1 with TRBJ1-2; D ambiguous. V was pared by 0 bases and J by 8 bases, with 8 bases between. This CDR3 region has 12 residues. From germline, CDR1 is SGHRS and CDR2 YFSETQ. CDR3 in DNA: TGCGCCAGCAGCTTGGAAGGAGGGGGCTACACCTTC. Amino acid sequence: CASSLEGGGYTF.

The V gene is TRBV19, the J gene TRBJ1-1; no firm D call. V gave up 3 bases and J gave up 7 bases, with 12 bases separating them. Germline CDR1 LNHDA, CDR2 SQIVND (reference sequence). The CDR3 totals 13 residues. CDR3 residues: CASSMVGGYEAFF. DNA of the CDR3: TGTGCCAGTAGTATGGTGGGAGGCTATGAAGCTTTCTTT.

The rearrangement joins TRBV5-1 to TRBJ1-2, with D possibly being TRBD1 (6 bases). V was trimmed by 4 bases and J by 3 bases, leaving 10 bases between them. Germline V gene sequence: CDR1 SGHRS, CDR2 YFSETQ. CDR3 length equals 13 residues. This chain's CDR3 is CASSTRGDYGYTF. The CDR3 nucleotides are TGCGCCAGCAGCACCAGGGGTGACTATGGCTACACCTTC.

V and J are TRBV19 and TRBJ2-4; 12 bases are shared with TRBD1. Germline V CDR1 and CDR2: LNHDA, SQIVND (reference sequence). V was pared by 3 bases and J by 6 bases, with 18 bases of the junction left unmatched. This CDR3 spans 20 amino acids. Here the CDR3 DNA reads TGTGCCAGTAGTATTCGGGACAGGGGGCTTGAGTGGTTGGTCGGAAACATTCAGTACTTC. Protein: CASSIRDRGLEWLVGNIQYF.

The chain recombines TRBV2 with TRBJ2-1, with 7 nucleotides matching TRBD2. Per germline, CDR1 SNHLY and CDR2 FYNNEI. Losses at the gene ends were 4 bases for V and 6 bases for J; bases not matched to a gene: 0. The CDR3 has 12 residues. CDR3 nucleotide sequence: TGTGCCAGCAGTGGACTAGCCAATGAGCAGTTCTTC. Protein: CASSGLANEQFF.

The V and J genes are TRBV10-3 and TRBJ2-1; TRBD2 might be the D (6 bases). Germline loops: CDR1 ENHRY, CDR2 SYGVKD. The germline V and J ends were trimmed by 3 bases and 2 bases, with 11 bases remaining between them. The CDR3 runs 15 residues. In DNA, the CDR3 is TGTGCCATCAGTGAAGCGGAGGGAGCCTACAATGAGCAGTTCTTC. Its translation: CAISEAEGAYNEQFF.

The chain is built from TRBV3-1 (or the pseudogene TRBV3-2) and TRBJ2-7, with D perhaps matching TRBD1 (5 bases). Trimming left V 0 bases short and J 5 bases short, with 14 bases between. CDR3 length equals 15 residues. The germline gives CDR1 LGHDT, CDR2 YNNKEL (reference sequence). The CDR3 is CASSQEGAPWDEQYF. The CDR3 nucleotides are TGTGCCAGCAGCCAAGAAGGGGCCCCTTGGGACGAGCAGTACTTC.

This clone was counted once. The chain has TRBV7-9 and TRBJ2-7; the match to TRBD2 covers 8 bases. This CDR3 is built from 15 residues. With 5 bases clipped from V and 0 bases from J, the junction kept 6 bases outside the gene matches. The germline V gene encodes CDR1 SEHNR and CDR2 FQNEAQ (reference sequence). The CDR3 here is CASSPTSGSSYEQYF. In nucleotides, the CDR3 is TGTGCCAGCAGCCCAACTAGCGGCAGCTCCTACGAGCAGTACTTC. Together with reference TRBV7-9 and TRBJ2-7, the CDR3 gives the full variable domain: DTGVSQNPRHKITKRGQNVTFRCDPISEHNRLYWYRQTLGQGPEFLTYFQNEAQLEKSRLLSDRFSAERPKGSFSTLEIQRTEQGDSAMYLCASSPTSGSSYEQYFGPGTRLTVT.

CDR3 protein: CASSAGQGSDTQYF. The CDR3 bases are TGCGCCAGCAGCGCGGGACAGGGATCAGATACGCAGTATTTT. The chain employs TRBV5-1 and TRBJ2-3, with 9 bases that match TRBD1. This CDR3 region has 14 residues. V was pared by 4 bases and J by 4 bases, with 4 bases of the junction left unmatched. Germline-derived CDR1 and CDR2 are SGHRS and YFSETQ.

J is TRBJ2-1 and V is TRBV7-6; D is possibly TRBD2 (6 bases). Germline-derived CDR1 and CDR2 are SGHVS and FNYEAQ. The CDR3 extends over 16 amino acids. Trimming took 1 base from V and 7 from J, leaving 17 bases between them. DNA of the CDR3: TGTGCCAGCAGCTTAGTCGGCGGCGGGGCTCGGAATGAGCAGTTCTTC. Protein product: CASSLVGGGARNEQFF.

V gene TRBV6-2 or TRBV6-3 combines with J gene TRBJ2-3; TRBD2 matches at 7 bases. CDR3 size: 16 residues. The germline gives CDR1 MNHEY, CDR2 SVGEGT. Trimming cost V 7 bases and J 4 bases; bases outside gene matches: 14. CDR3 residues: CASNPGKRGPADTQYF. Written as DNA, the CDR3 is TGTGCCAGCAACCCCGGTAAGCGGGGACCGGCAGATACGCAGTATTTT.

The genes are TRBV19 and TRBJ1-6, with 7 bases that match TRBD1. The CDR3 contains 13 residues. Germline trimming cut 9 bases from V and 9 bases from J; bases unmatched to any gene: 8. The germline V gene has CDR1 LNHDA and CDR2 SQIVND (reference sequence). CDR3 sequence (DNA): TGTGCCAGCGGAACAGGGGTTCGTTCACCCCTCCACTTT. It specifies CASGTGVRSPLHF.

This chain uses TRBV29-1 with TRBJ1-1; 9 bases match TRBD1. The ends lost 1 base at V and 2 bases at J; junction bases unmatched: 2. Germline V CDR1 and CDR2: SQVTM, ANQGSEA. The CDR3 is made up of 14 amino acids. As DNA, the CDR3 is TGCAGCGTTGAAGGGGGACAGGGTAACACTGAAGCTTTCTTT. It codes for CSVEGGQGNTEAFF.

A single count supports this clone. The rearrangement uses TRBV6-6 and TRBJ2-7, with 13 positions matching TRBD2. The CDR3 covers 15 residues. After removal of 5 bases from V and 4 bases from J, the junction contained 5 bases not matched to a gene. Germline loops: CDR1 MNHNY, CDR2 SVGAGI (reference sequence). The chain's CDR3 is CASSDGLAGAYEQYF. The DNA of the CDR3 is TGTGCCAGCAGTGACGGACTAGCGGGAGCGTACGAGCAGTACTTC.

This clone was picked up a small number of times. The gene calls are TRBV12-3 or TRBV12-4 and TRBJ2-7; TRBD1 matches 9 bases. The length of the CDR3 is 11 residues. The V segment lost 9 bases and the J segment 4 bases; nucleotides outside the gene matches: 1. For the CDR3, the DNA is TGTGCCAGAGACAGGGGGTACGAGCAGTACTTC. It specifies CARDRGYEQYF.

The chain has TRBV5-6 and TRBJ2-1; 9 nucleotides agree with TRBD2. CDR3 size: 16 residues. The V segment lost 2 bases and the J segment 4 bases; nucleotides outside the gene matches: 7. CDR1 SGHDT and CDR2 YYEEEE come from the germline V gene. CDR3 loop: CASSFLWRGGYNEQFF. CDR3 DNA sequence: TGTGCCAGCAGCTTCCTCTGGCGGGGGGGTTACAATGAGCAGTTCTTC.

The chain couples TRBV4-3 to TRBJ2-3; D gene ambiguous. The CDR3 has 13 amino acids. Germline CDR1 is LGHNA and CDR2 is YSLEER. With 2 bases removed from V and 3 bases from J, the gap between germline ends came to 6 bases. The CDR3 DNA reads TGCGCCAGCAGCCAATCTTCGACAGATACGCAGTATTTT. It is translated as CASSQSSTDTQYF.

V is TRBV11-2 and J is TRBJ1-1; 7 bases agree with TRBD1. In germline, CDR1 is SGHAT, CDR2 FQNNGV. This CDR3 has 16 amino acids. V gave up 7 bases and J gave up 0 bases; unmatched junction bases: 11. CDR3 protein: CASKTRQGPVNTEAFF. CDR3 DNA: TGTGCCAGCAAGACAAGACAGGGTCCCGTGAACACTGAAGCTTTCTTT. The full variable domain, its missing parts supplied by reference TRBV11-2 and TRBJ1-1, is EAGVAQSPRYKIIEKRQSVAFWCNPISGHATLYWYQQILGQGPKLLIQFQNNGVVDDSQLPKDRFSAERLKGVDSTLKIQPAKLEDSAVYLCASKTRQGPVNTEAFFGQGTRLTVV.

The V call is TRBV6-2 or TRBV6-3, the J call TRBJ2-4; tentatively, D is TRBD1 (6 bases). From germline, CDR1 is MNHEY and CDR2 SVGEGT. V was pared by 2 bases and J by 2 bases, with 13 bases between. The CDR3 is made up of 16 amino acids. This chain's CDR3 is CASSYPIQGPKNIQYF. The CDR3 DNA follows: TGTGCCAGCAGTTACCCCATACAGGGACCCAAAAACATTCAGTACTTC.

J is TRBJ1-1 and V is TRBV6-5; 9 bases align to TRBD1. The CDR3 spans 14 residues. V shed 6 bases, J shed 5 bases, and the junction held 7 bases outside the gene matches. Looked up from germline, CDR1 is MNHEY and CDR2 is SVGAGI. DNA of the CDR3: TGTGCCAGCAGAACCCCCGGGACAGGGACTGAAGCTTTCTTT. Amino acids: CASRTPGTGTEAFF.

This clone was found once. The rearrangement uses TRBV19 and TRBJ1-3; possible D gene TRBD1, 5 bases. Trimming took 6 bases from V and 4 from J, leaving 13 bases between them. This CDR3 contains 14 residues. CDR1 and CDR2 from the germline V gene are LNHDA and SQIVND (reference sequence). The CDR3 nucleotides are TGTGCCAGTAGACCTGGGGCCGTCGGAAACACCATATATTTT. As protein: CASRPGAVGNTIYF.